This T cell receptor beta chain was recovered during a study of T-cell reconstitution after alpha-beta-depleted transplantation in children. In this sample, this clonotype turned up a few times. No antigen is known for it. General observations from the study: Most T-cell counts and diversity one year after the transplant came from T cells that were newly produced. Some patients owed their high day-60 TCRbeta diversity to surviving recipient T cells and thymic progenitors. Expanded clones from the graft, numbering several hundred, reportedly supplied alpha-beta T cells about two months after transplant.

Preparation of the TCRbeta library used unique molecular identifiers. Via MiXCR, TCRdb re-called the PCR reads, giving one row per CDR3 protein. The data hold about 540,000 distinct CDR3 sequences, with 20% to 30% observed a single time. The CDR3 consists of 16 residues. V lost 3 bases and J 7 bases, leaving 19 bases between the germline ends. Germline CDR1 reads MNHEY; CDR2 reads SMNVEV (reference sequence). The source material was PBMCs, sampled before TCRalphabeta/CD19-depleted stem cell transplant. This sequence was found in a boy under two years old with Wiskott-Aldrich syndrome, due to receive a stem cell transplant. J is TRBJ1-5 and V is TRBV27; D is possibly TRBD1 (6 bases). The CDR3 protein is CASSFFREGGPQPQHF. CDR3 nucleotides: TGTGCCAGCAGTTTTTTCCGGGAAGGGGGTCCGCAGCCCCAGCATTTT.